A selection of T cell receptor beta chains follows, all from one sample in a study of blood T cell repertoires in COVID-19. TCRdb's copy holds only in-frame clones and misses some; the assay was immunoSEQ multiplex PCR. The top ten hold under 2% of the sample, which has 200,000 to 300,000 clones, around four fifths seen once. What was sequenced was peripheral blood. The receptors come from an elderly woman with acute or convalescent COVID-19. The CDR3 runs from the conserved cysteine through the conserved F or W. The order of the fields is D gene, J gene, V gene, clone size, CDR3 DNA, CDR3 protein. A D gene is named only where the DNA matches it firmly. Clone size is given for some rows only: seen once, a few or many times, or a class if the clone is expanded.

d_call: NA
j_call: TRBJ2-5
v_call: TRBV14
clone_size: NA
cdr3_nt: TGTGCCAGCAGCCAAGAGGGAGGGGGACTCAGAGGAGAGACCCAGTACTTC
cdr3_aa: CASSQEGGGLRGETQYF

d_call: NA
j_call: TRBJ1-4
v_call: TRBV4-3
clone_size: NA
cdr3_nt: TGCGCCAGCAGCCAAGATCAGACAGCCCTTGAAAAACTGTTTTTT
cdr3_aa: CASSQDQTALEKLFF

d_call: TRBD1
j_call: TRBJ1-5
v_call: TRBV30
clone_size: NA
cdr3_nt: TGTGCCTGGTCAGGGGGCAGGATCAATCAGCCCCAGCATTTT
cdr3_aa: CAWSGGRINQPQHF

d_call: TRBD2
j_call: TRBJ2-3
v_call: TRBV9
clone_size: once
cdr3_nt: TGTGCCAGCACCCCTGGGGGACTAGCGGGAGATACGCAGTATTTT
cdr3_aa: CASTPGGLAGDTQYF

d_call: TRBD2
j_call: TRBJ2-2
v_call: TRBV4-1
clone_size: NA
cdr3_nt: TGCGCCAGCAGCCAAGATGTGATAAGCGGGGGGGCCCCCGGGGAGCTGTTTTTT
cdr3_aa: CASSQDVISGGAPGELFF

d_call: TRBD2
j_call: TRBJ2-5
v_call: TRBV5-4
clone_size: once
cdr3_nt: TGTGCCAGCAGCCGTATGCTAGCGGGGCAAGAGACCCAGTACTTC
cdr3_aa: CASSRMLAGQETQYF

d_call: NA
j_call: TRBJ1-2
v_call: TRBV19
clone_size: NA
cdr3_nt: TGTGCCAGTAGTATGCCGACAGCTCCTAACTATGGCTACACCTTC
cdr3_aa: CASSMPTAPNYGYTF

d_call: NA
j_call: TRBJ1-2
v_call: TRBV6-6
clone_size: NA
cdr3_nt: TGTGCCAGCAGTTACCCTGGAGGGGGGGCTGATGGCTACACCTTC
cdr3_aa: CASSYPGGGADGYTF

d_call: TRBD1
j_call: TRBJ2-7
v_call: TRBV5-1
clone_size: NA
cdr3_nt: TGCGCCAGCAGCGCAGGGACAGGGGGATACGAGCAGTACTTC
cdr3_aa: CASSAGTGGYEQYF

d_call: NA
j_call: TRBJ1-1
v_call: TRBV5-1
clone_size: once
cdr3_nt: TGCGCCAGCAGCCCAATAACAGGGTCCACTGAAGCTTTCTTT
cdr3_aa: CASSPITGSTEAFF

d_call: NA
j_call: TRBJ2-1
v_call: TRBV5-1
clone_size: NA
cdr3_nt: TGCGCCAGCAAAGGCGCGGGCGGCTCCAATGAGCAGTTCTTC
cdr3_aa: CASKGAGGSNEQFF

d_call: NA
j_call: TRBJ2-7
v_call: TRBV4-3
clone_size: NA
cdr3_nt: TGCGCCAGCAGCCAAGTTCAGGGTTACGAGCAGTACTTC
cdr3_aa: CASSQVQGYEQYF

d_call: TRBD2
j_call: TRBJ2-1
v_call: TRBV7-6
clone_size: NA
cdr3_nt: TGTGCCAGCAGCTCCGCCGGGACTAGCGGATACAATGAGCAGTTCTTC
cdr3_aa: CASSSAGTSGYNEQFF

d_call: TRBD1
j_call: TRBJ1-1
v_call: TRBV3-1/TRBV3-2
clone_size: NA
cdr3_nt: TGTGCCAGCAGCCAAGACACCAGGGGGCTTGTGAACACTGAAGCTTTCTTT
cdr3_aa: CASSQDTRGLVNTEAFF

d_call: TRBD1
j_call: TRBJ1-6
v_call: TRBV7-8
clone_size: NA
cdr3_nt: TGTGCCAGCAGCTTACAGGGGGGAAGCTCCTATAATTCACCCCTCCACTTT
cdr3_aa: CASSLQGGSSYNSPLHF

d_call: NA
j_call: TRBJ1-4
v_call: TRBV7-9
clone_size: NA
cdr3_nt: TGTGCCAGCAGCTCCGGGGAACTCGGTGAAAAACTGTTTTTT
cdr3_aa: CASSSGELGEKLFF

d_call: TRBD1
j_call: TRBJ2-7
v_call: TRBV11-2
clone_size: NA
cdr3_nt: TGTGCCAGCAGCCCCGGACAGGGAGTATACGAGCAGTACTTC
cdr3_aa: CASSPGQGVYEQYF

d_call: NA
j_call: TRBJ2-3
v_call: TRBV19
clone_size: NA
cdr3_nt: TGTGCCAGTAGTACCCAGGGCCCCCTCGCAGATACGCAGTATTTT
cdr3_aa: CASSTQGPLADTQYF

d_call: NA
j_call: TRBJ1-2
v_call: TRBV27
clone_size: NA
cdr3_nt: TGTGCCAGCAGTTCCCTGGGGGCGCGTGGCTACACCTTC
cdr3_aa: CASSSLGARGYTF

d_call: TRBD1
j_call: TRBJ2-3
v_call: TRBV24-1
clone_size: NA
cdr3_nt: TGTGCCACCAGTGATGGGACAGGGGGTCTCACAGATACGCAGTATTTT
cdr3_aa: CATSDGTGGLTDTQYF

d_call: NA
j_call: TRBJ1-3
v_call: TRBV2
clone_size: once
cdr3_nt: TGTGCCAGCAGGAGCGAACAAATATCTGGAAACACCATATATTTT
cdr3_aa: CASRSEQISGNTIYF

d_call: TRBD1
j_call: TRBJ1-2
v_call: TRBV6-6
clone_size: NA
cdr3_nt: TGTGCCAGCAGTTACGGGGCAGGGGGCAGCGGCTACACCTTC
cdr3_aa: CASSYGAGGSGYTF

d_call: TRBD1
j_call: TRBJ1-2
v_call: TRBV6-5
clone_size: NA
cdr3_nt: TGTGCCAGCAGTCCTCAGACAGGGTCCTATAATGGCTACACCTTC
cdr3_aa: CASSPQTGSYNGYTF

d_call: TRBD2
j_call: TRBJ2-5
v_call: TRBV3-1/TRBV3-2
clone_size: NA
cdr3_nt: TGTGCCAGCAGCCAAGATCAAGGACTAGATGGTTTGCAGACCCAGTACTTC
cdr3_aa: CASSQDQGLDGLQTQYF

d_call: NA
j_call: TRBJ1-4
v_call: TRBV19
clone_size: NA
cdr3_nt: TGTGCCAGTAAACAGCTTCCTAATGAAAAACTGTTTTTT
cdr3_aa: CASKQLPNEKLFF

d_call: TRBD2
j_call: TRBJ2-5
v_call: TRBV14
clone_size: few
cdr3_nt: TGTGCCAGCAGCCAAGAGGGAGGGCTAGCGGCCCAAGAGACCCAGTACTTC
cdr3_aa: CASSQEGGLAAQETQYF

d_call: TRBD1
j_call: TRBJ1-2
v_call: TRBV4-2
clone_size: NA
cdr3_nt: TGTGCCAGCAGCTCCGACAGGGGGGGTGATGGCTACACCTTC
cdr3_aa: CASSSDRGGDGYTF

d_call: NA
j_call: TRBJ2-7
v_call: TRBV3-1/TRBV3-2
clone_size: NA
cdr3_nt: TGTGCCAGCAGCCGTGGGAGTTCGAGCTCCTACGAGCAGTACTTC
cdr3_aa: CASSRGSSSSYEQYF

d_call: NA
j_call: TRBJ1-4
v_call: TRBV3-1/TRBV3-2
clone_size: once
cdr3_nt: TGTGCCAGCAGCCGTGGTTCCTCAGGGTGGCAGACTAATGAAAAACTGTTTTTT
cdr3_aa: CASSRGSSGWQTNEKLFF

d_call: TRBD2
j_call: TRBJ2-2
v_call: TRBV6-2/TRBV6-3
clone_size: NA
cdr3_nt: TGTGCCAGCAGTTACACGGGACTAGCGGGAACCGGGGAGCTGTTTTTT
cdr3_aa: CASSYTGLAGTGELFF